A single sample gave rise to the 26 T cell receptor beta chains below, sequenced in a study of OX40 agonist ivuxolimab in advanced cancers. Measured with immunoSEQ multiplex PCR; TCRdb has only the in-frame clones, and not every one. The sample lists about 77,000 clones; about 94% were seen once. Sequenced here: CD4+ or CD8+ T cells sorted from blood, sampled in a trial of the OX40 agonist ivuxolimab. The origin of the receptors is an adult with an advanced solid tumor such as melanoma, head and neck, liver or kidney cancer.

The CDR3 spells CASSLAGQPQHF. For the CDR3, the DNA is TGTGCCAGCAGCTTAGCCGGCCAGCCCCAGCATTTT. V is TRBV7-2 and J is TRBJ1-5, with unresolved D. Per germline, CDR1 SGHTA and CDR2 FQGNSA. CDR3 length: 12 amino acids. Trimming cost V 0 bases and J 7 bases, with 4 bases left between them.

The count of this clone is one. The chain is built from TRBV6-5 and TRBJ2-5; D may be TRBD1 (7 bases). Germline CDR1 MNHEY, CDR2 SVGAGI. V was cut by 2 bases and J by 4 bases, with 11 bases left in between. The CDR3 runs 14 residues. As DNA, the CDR3 is TGTGCCAGCAGTTACGGGCAGGGGGGAGAGACCCAGTACTTC. Its protein is CASSYGQGGETQYF.

The chain couples TRBV27 to TRBJ2-3, with 10 positions matching TRBD2. The CDR3 runs 16 residues. CDR1 and CDR2 from the germline V gene are MNHEY and SMNVEV (reference sequence). Trimming removed 3 bases from V and 1 base from J; junction bases left unmatched: 4. Here the CDR3 reads CASSLWTSGRTDTQYF. The CDR3 nucleotides read TGTGCCAGCAGTTTGTGGACTAGCGGACGCACAGATACGCAGTATTTT.

CDR3 region: CASTEGGTGELFF. CDR3 nucleotides: TGTGCCAGTACGGAGGGCGGGACCGGGGAGCTGTTTTTT. The chain combines TRBV9 with TRBJ2-2, with D tentatively TRBD2 (6 bases). The CDR3 length is 13 residues. CDR1 is SGDLS and CDR2 is YYNGEE in the germline V gene. V gave up 8 bases and J gave up 5 bases, with 13 bases separating them.

The chain joins TRBV18 to TRBJ1-1; D perhaps matches TRBD1 (6 bases). From germline, CDR1 is KGHSH and CDR2 LQKENI. The CDR3 is 18 residues long. V was cut by 0 bases and J by 3 bases, with 20 bases left in between. The CDR3 region has the DNA TGTGCCAGCTCACCACCCCCAGGCCGAGGGGGGTATCACACTGAAGCTTTCTTT. Protein: CASSPPPGRGGYHTEAFF.

This clone came up a few times. This chain links TRBV4-2 with TRBJ1-2; no clear D. V lost 0 bases and J 8 bases, leaving 4 bases between the germline ends. There are 11 residues in the CDR3. Germline V gene data show CDR1 as LGHNA and CDR2 as YNFKEQ. The DNA for the CDR3 is TGTGCCAGCAGCCAAGACTGGGGCTACACCTTC. Amino acid sequence: CASSQDWGYTF.

CDR3 sequence: CSVTGGISYGYTF. The DNA for the CDR3 is TGCAGCGTTACAGGGGGCATCAGCTATGGCTACACCTTC. The chain couples TRBV29-1 to TRBJ1-2, with 9 positions matching TRBD1. The germline gives CDR1 SQVTM, CDR2 ANQGSEA. The CDR3 runs 13 residues. J lost 4 bases, V lost 5 bases, and 5 bases had no gene match.

This clone appeared once. The chain combines TRBV4-3 with TRBJ2-7, with 10 nucleotides matching TRBD2. The trim removed 0 bases at V and 5 bases at J, leaving 10 bases unmatched. The CDR3 is 17 residues long. Per germline, CDR1 LGHNA and CDR2 YSLEER. This CDR3 is CASSQEPGLAAGDEQYF. The CDR3 DNA reads TGCGCCAGCAGCCAAGAACCCGGACTAGCGGCAGGGGACGAGCAGTACTTC.

The V gene is TRBV4-1, the J gene TRBJ2-1; 7 nucleotides align to TRBD2. V was clipped by 6 bases and J by 8 bases; unmatched bases: 10. This CDR3 has 14 residues. Germline V gene sequence: CDR1 MGHRA, CDR2 YSYEKL. CDR3 sequence (DNA): TGCGCCAGCAGAATAGGACTAGAACGGGATGAGCAGTTCTTC. It is translated as CASRIGLERDEQFF.

The rearrangement links TRBV7-9 to TRBJ1-3; D is unresolved. The V end lost 3 bases, the J end lost 0 bases, and 9 bases lay between the germline ends. The length of the CDR3 is 15 residues. CDR1 SEHNR and CDR2 FQNEAQ come from the germline V gene (reference sequence). The CDR3: CASSLVSGSGNTIYF. CDR3 nucleotides: TGTGCCAGCAGCTTGGTCAGCGGCTCTGGAAACACCATATATTTT.

The V call is TRBV4-3, the J call TRBJ2-7; D remains unclear. Germline V lookup: CDR1 LGHNA, CDR2 YSLEER. Trimming left V 4 bases short and J 1 base short, with 17 bases between. The CDR3 length is 16 residues. CDR3 nucleotides: TGCGCCAGCAGCCCAGCCCCTGGCCTAAAATCCTACGAGCAGTACTTC. Amino acids: CASSPAPGLKSYEQYF.

This chain connects TRBV7-9 to TRBJ2-1, with 7 bases aligning to TRBD1. The CDR3 totals 15 residues. Germline CDR1 reads SEHNR; CDR2 reads FQNEAQ (reference sequence). Unmatched junction bases numbered 7, after V lost 3 bases and J lost 5 bases. Here the CDR3 DNA reads TGTGCCAGCAGCTTCCCAGGGACAGTTAACAATGAGCAGTTCTTC. It encodes CASSFPGTVNNEQFF. The variable domain in full, completed from reference TRBV7-9 and TRBJ2-1, reads DTGVSQNPRHKITKRGQNVTFRCDPISEHNRLYWYRQTLGQGPEFLTYFQNEAQLEKSRLLSDRFSAERPKGSFSTLEIQRTEQGDSAMYLCASSFPGTVNNEQFFGPGTRLTVL.

Written as DNA, the CDR3 is TGTGCCAGTAGTATAGTCCACGGACCGGGGACTGAAGCTTTCTTT. The encoded protein is CASSIVHGPGTEAFF. The rearrangement joins TRBV19 to TRBJ1-1; D gene unclear. Germline CDR1 LNHDA, CDR2 SQIVND (reference sequence). The CDR3 has 15 amino acids. V was cut by 1 base and J by 5 bases, with 14 bases left in between.

The V gene is TRBV7-3, the J gene TRBJ2-1; D is uncertain. Per the germline V gene, CDR1 is SGHTA and CDR2 is FQGTGA. The CDR3 length is 15 residues. The V end lost 0 bases, the J end lost 0 bases, and 6 bases lay between the germline ends. The CDR3 DNA sequence: TGTGCCAGCAGCTTAACGCAGAGCTCCTACAATGAGCAGTTCTTC. It translates to CASSLTQSSYNEQFF.

This clone was seen more than once but under ten times. An end of the junction differs from the germline gene, which may be a read error. The V call is TRBV5-1, the J call TRBJ1-1, with 7 nucleotides matching TRBD1. The CDR3 is made up of 11 amino acids. In germline, CDR1 is SGHRS, CDR2 YFSETQ. This CDR3 is CASSIGQVRIF. The DNA of the CDR3 is TGCGCCAGCAGCATCGGACAGGTACGAATATTT.

This chain links TRBV9 with TRBJ2-1; 7 bases align to TRBD1. This CDR3 has 16 residues. Germline V gives CDR1 SGDLS, CDR2 YYNGEE. The junction had 6 bases not matched to a gene; V was cut back by 2 bases and J by 1 base. The CDR3 region has the DNA TGTGCCAGCAGCGTCGGAGAGGGGGCTTCCTACAATGAGCAGTTCTTC. Protein product: CASSVGEGASYNEQFF.

The rearrangement joins TRBV4-1 to TRBJ2-3; no clear D. Germline lookup yields CDR1 MGHRA and CDR2 YSYEKL. V lost 0 bases and J 2 bases, leaving 12 bases between the germline ends. The CDR3 is made up of 16 amino acids. This CDR3 is CASSQDRTSTTDTQYF. CDR3 DNA sequence: TGCGCCAGCAGCCAAGATAGAACCAGCACCACAGATACGCAGTATTTT.

The V and J genes are TRBV5-5 and TRBJ2-5; 10 nucleotides line up with TRBD2. J lost 2 bases, V lost 4 bases, and 5 bases had no gene match. Germline V gene lookup returns CDR1 SGHKS and CDR2 YYEKEE (reference sequence). The CDR3 spans 15 residues. The CDR3 DNA is TGTGCCAGCAGCGTCAGCGGGAGGGTTCAAGAGACCCAGTACTTC. Its translation is CASSVSGRVQETQYF.

This sequence joins TRBV27 and TRBJ2-7; 7 positions agree with TRBD1. The CDR3 length is 12 residues. J gave up 0 bases and V 11 bases, and 4 bases lay outside the gene matches. Germline lookup yields CDR1 MNHEY and CDR2 SMNVEV (reference sequence). CDR3 nucleotides: TGTGCCTCCTGGGACAGCTCCTACGAGCAGTACTTC. Residues: CASWDSSYEQYF.

The V and J genes are TRBV19 and TRBJ2-3; 9 bases are shared with TRBD1. CDR3 length equals 14 residues. The junction had 7 bases not matched to a gene; V was cut back by 6 bases and J by 6 bases. The germline CDR1 and CDR2 sequences are LNHDA and SQIVND (reference sequence). The chain's CDR3 is CASSRDREKDTQYF. CDR3 bases: TGTGCCAGTAGCCGGGACAGGGAAAAGGATACGCAGTATTTT.

J is TRBJ2-2 and V is TRBV28; D not certain. The CDR3 has 12 amino acids. Germline CDR1 is MDHEN and CDR2 is SYDVKM. The V gene lost 6 bases and the J gene lost 6 bases, with 8 bases spanning the gap. The CDR3 here is CASRLAAGELFF. CDR3 DNA sequence: TGTGCCAGCAGGCTGGCCGCCGGGGAGCTGTTTTTT.

The rearrangement joins TRBV27 to TRBJ2-7, with D tentatively TRBD2 (6 bases). This CDR3 has 13 residues. Trimming took off 3 bases at V and 7 bases at J, with 13 bases between the two ends. Germline loops: CDR1 MNHEY, CDR2 SMNVEV (reference sequence). The CDR3 is CASSLTGVGEQYF. CDR3 DNA: TGTGCCAGCAGTTTGACGGGGGTAGGGGAGCAGTACTTC.

In regard to this clone: In the same sample, other DNA sequences code for this CDR3. The V gene is TRBV6-5, the J gene TRBJ2-5; TRBD2 agrees at 7 bases. The V and J ends lost 0 bases and 5 bases, in that order; junction bases with no gene match: 3. The CDR3 extends over 14 amino acids. Germline values: CDR1 MNHEY, CDR2 SVGAGI. The CDR3 coding sequence is TGTGCCAGCAGTTACTCTCAGGGAGGGGAGACCCAGTACTTC. The encoded protein is CASSYSQGGETQYF.

The rearrangement links TRBV7-6 to TRBJ2-7, with D possibly being TRBD2 (5 bases). V dropped 1 base and J dropped 3 bases, with 7 bases sitting between them. This CDR3 spans 13 amino acids. Germline assignment: CDR1 SGHVS and CDR2 FNYEAQ. The CDR3 here is CASSLDEGYEQYF. The CDR3 bases are TGTGCCAGCAGCTTAGATGAGGGCTACGAGCAGTACTTC.

The chain employs TRBV6-5 and TRBJ2-7, with D perhaps matching TRBD2 (6 bases). The CDR3 runs 16 residues. CDR1 and CDR2 from the germline V gene are MNHEY and SVGAGI. V lost 0 bases, J lost 2 bases, and 14 bases lay in between. CDR3 loop: CASSYSRAGLPYEQYF. DNA of the CDR3: TGTGCCAGCAGTTACTCAAGGGCGGGGTTACCCTACGAGCAGTACTTC.

The gene calls are TRBV18 and TRBJ2-2; TRBD2 is a possible D gene (6 bases). The CDR3 extends over 15 amino acids. V lost 2 bases, J lost 8 bases, and 15 bases lay in between. The germline V gene has CDR1 KGHSH and CDR2 LQKENI. CDR3 sequence reads: CASSPWDSSGGELFF. CDR3 in DNA: TGTGCCAGCTCACCATGGGACTCCTCCGGGGGGGAGCTGTTTTTT.